This T cell receptor beta chain comes out of a study of radiotherapy plus CTLA-4 blockade in lung cancer. The CDR3 is 12 residues long. Germline CDR1 and CDR2: MDHEN and SYDVKM. Trimming cost V 7 bases and J 4 bases, with 10 bases left between them. TCRdb keeps only in-frame clones here, not all; method: immunoSEQ multiplex PCR. Counted here are 90,000 to 95,000 clones, 83% occurring once; the ten biggest clones make up roughly 0.84%. Sequencing was performed on peripheral blood, taken from a patient treated with radiotherapy plus ipilimumab. The source is a human donor with non-small cell lung cancer who had stable disease on radiotherapy plus ipilimumab. V usage is TRBV28 and J usage is TRBJ1-1; D might be TRBD1 (5 bases). The CDR3 DNA reads TGTGCCAGCAAAAGGGGTTCCACTGAAGCTTTCTTT. Protein: CASKRGSTEAFF. The full variable domain, in which reference TRBV28 and TRBJ1-1 provide the parts outside the CDR3, is DVKVTQSSRYLVKRTGEKVFLECVQDMDHENMFWYRQDPGLGLRLIYFSYDVKMKEKGDIPEGYSVSREKKERFSLILESASTNQTSMYLCASKRGSTEAFFGQGTRLTVV.